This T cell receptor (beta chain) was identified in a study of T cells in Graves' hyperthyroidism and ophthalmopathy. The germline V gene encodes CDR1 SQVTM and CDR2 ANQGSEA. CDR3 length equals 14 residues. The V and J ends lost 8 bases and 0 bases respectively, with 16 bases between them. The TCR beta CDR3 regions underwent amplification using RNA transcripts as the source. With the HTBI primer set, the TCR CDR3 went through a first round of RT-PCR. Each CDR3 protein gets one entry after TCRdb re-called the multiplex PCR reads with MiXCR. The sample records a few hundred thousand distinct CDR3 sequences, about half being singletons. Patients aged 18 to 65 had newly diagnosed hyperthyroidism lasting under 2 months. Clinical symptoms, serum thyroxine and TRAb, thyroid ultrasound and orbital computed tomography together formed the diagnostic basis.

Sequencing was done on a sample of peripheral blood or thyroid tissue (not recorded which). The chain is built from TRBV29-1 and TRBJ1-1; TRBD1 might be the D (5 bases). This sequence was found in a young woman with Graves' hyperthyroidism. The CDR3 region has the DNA TGCAGCAGCCAAAGTGGACACATGAACACTGAAGCTTTCTTT. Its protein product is CSSQSGHMNTEAFF.